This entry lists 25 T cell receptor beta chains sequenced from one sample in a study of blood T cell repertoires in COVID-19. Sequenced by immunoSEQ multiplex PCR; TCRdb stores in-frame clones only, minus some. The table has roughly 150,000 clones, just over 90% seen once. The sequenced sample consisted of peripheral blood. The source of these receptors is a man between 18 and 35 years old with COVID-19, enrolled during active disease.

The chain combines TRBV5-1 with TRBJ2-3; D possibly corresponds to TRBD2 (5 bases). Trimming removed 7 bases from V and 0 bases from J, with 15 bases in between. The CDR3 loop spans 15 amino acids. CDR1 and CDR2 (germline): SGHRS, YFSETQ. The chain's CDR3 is CASAFSGFSTDTQYF. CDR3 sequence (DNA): TGCGCCAGCGCATTCTCGGGATTTAGCACAGATACGCAGTATTTT.

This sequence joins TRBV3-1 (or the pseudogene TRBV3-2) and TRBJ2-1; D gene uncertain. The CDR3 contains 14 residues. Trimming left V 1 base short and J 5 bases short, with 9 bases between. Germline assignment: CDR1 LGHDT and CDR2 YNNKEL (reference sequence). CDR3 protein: CASSQVYLNNEQFF. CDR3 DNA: TGTGCCAGCAGCCAAGTATACCTAAACAATGAGCAGTTCTTC.

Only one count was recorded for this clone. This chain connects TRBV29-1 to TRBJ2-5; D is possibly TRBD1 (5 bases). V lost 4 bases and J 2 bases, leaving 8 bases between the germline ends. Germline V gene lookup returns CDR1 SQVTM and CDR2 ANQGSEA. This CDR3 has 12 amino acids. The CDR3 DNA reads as TGCAGCGTTGCCCCAGGGCAAGAGACCCAGTACTTC. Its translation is CSVAPGQETQYF.

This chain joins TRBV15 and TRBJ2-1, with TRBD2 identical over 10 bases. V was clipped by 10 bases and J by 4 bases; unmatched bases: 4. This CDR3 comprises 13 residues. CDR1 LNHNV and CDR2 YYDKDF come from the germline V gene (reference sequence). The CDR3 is CASGLAAYNEQFF. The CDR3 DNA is TGTGCCAGTGGACTAGCGGCTTACAATGAGCAGTTCTTC.

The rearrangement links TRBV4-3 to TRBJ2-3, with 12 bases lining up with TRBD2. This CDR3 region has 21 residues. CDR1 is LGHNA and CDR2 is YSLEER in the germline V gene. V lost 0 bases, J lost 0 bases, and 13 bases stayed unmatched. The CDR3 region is CASSQDYRLAGADGSTDTQYF. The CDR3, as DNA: TGCGCCAGCAGCCAAGATTATAGACTAGCGGGAGCGGACGGTAGCACAGATACGCAGTATTTT.

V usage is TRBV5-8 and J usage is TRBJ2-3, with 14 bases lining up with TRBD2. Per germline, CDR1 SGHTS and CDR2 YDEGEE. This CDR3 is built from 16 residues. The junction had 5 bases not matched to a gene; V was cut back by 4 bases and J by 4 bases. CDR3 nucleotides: TGTGCCAGCAGCCGACTAGCGGGAGGGTTTTCAGATACGCAGTATTTT. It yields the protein CASSRLAGGFSDTQYF.

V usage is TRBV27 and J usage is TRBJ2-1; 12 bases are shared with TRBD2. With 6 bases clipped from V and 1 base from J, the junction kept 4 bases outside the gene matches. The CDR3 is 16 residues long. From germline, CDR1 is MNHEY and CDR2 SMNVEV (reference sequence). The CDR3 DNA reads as TGTGCCAGCAGCCTGACTAGCGGGAGTTCCTACAATGAGCAGTTCTTC. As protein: CASSLTSGSSYNEQFF.

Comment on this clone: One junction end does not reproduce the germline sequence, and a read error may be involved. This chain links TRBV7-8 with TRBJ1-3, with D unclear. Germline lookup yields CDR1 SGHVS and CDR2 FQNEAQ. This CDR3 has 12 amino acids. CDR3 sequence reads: CASSLGSPAMDF. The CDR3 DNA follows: TGTGCCAGCAGCTTAGGGTCCCCTGCTATGGATTTT.

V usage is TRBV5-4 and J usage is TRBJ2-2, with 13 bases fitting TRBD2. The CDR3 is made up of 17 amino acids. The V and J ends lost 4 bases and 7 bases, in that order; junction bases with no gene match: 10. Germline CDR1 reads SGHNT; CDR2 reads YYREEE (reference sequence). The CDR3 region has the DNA TGTGCCAGCAGCCCCCGGACTAGCGGGAGTCGGGGCGGGGAGCTGTTTTTT. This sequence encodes CASSPRTSGSRGGELFF.

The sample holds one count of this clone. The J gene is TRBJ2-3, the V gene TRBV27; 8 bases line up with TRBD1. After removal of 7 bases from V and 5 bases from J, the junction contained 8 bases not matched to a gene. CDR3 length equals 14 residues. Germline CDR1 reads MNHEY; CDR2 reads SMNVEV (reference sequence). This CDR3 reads CASKTGVYGDTQYF. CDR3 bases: TGTGCCAGCAAGACAGGGGTTTATGGAGATACGCAGTATTTT.

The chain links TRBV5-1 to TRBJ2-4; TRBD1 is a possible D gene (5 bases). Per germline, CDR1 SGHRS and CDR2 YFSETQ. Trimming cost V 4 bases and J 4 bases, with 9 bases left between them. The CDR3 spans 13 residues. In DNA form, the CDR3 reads TGCGCCAGCAGCCCCCGGACAAAAAACATTCAGTACTTC. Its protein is CASSPRTKNIQYF.

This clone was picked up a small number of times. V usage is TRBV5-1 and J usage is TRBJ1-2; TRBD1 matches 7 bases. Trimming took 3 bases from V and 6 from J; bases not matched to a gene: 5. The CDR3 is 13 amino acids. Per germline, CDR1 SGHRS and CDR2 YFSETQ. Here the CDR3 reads CASSSGQGDGYTF. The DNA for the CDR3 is TGCGCCAGCAGCTCGGGCCAGGGGGATGGCTACACCTTC.

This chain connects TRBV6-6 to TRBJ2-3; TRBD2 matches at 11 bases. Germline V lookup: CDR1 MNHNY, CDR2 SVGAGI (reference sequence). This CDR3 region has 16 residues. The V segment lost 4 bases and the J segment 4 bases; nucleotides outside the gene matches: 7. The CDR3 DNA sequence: TGTGCCAGCAGTTCCAATAGCGGGAGGGCCTCAGATACGCAGTATTTT. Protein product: CASSSNSGRASDTQYF.

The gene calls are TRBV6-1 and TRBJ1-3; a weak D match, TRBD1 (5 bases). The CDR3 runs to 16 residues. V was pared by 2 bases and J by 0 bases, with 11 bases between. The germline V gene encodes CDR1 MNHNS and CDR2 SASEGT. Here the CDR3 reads CASSELDTSSGNTIYF. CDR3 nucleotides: TGTGCCAGCAGTGAATTGGACACGAGCTCTGGAAACACCATATATTTT.

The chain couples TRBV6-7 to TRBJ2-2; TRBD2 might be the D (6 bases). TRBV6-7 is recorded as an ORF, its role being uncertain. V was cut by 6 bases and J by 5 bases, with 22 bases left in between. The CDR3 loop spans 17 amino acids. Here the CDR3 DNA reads TGTGCCAGCAGCCCTACAGTGCAGGATCGGGGGACCGGGGAGCTGTTTTTT. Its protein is CASSPTVQDRGTGELFF.

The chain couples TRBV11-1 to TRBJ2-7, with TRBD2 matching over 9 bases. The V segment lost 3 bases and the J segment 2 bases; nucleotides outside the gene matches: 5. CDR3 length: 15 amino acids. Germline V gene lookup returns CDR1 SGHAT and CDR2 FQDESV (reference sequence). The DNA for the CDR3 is TGTGCCAGCAGCTTCTTAGCGGGGGATACCTACGAGCAGTACTTC. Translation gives CASSFLAGDTYEQYF.

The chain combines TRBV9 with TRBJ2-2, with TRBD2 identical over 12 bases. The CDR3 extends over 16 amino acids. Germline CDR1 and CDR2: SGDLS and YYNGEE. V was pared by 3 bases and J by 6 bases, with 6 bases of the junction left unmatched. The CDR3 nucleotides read TGTGCCAGCAGCGCTACTAGCGGGAGGCGCCCCGGGGAGCTGTTTTTT. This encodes CASSATSGRRPGELFF.

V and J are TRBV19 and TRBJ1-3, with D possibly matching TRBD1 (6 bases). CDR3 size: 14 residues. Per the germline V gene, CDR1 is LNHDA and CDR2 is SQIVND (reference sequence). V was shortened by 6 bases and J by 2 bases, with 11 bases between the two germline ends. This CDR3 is CASRRNRAGNTIYF. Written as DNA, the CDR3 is TGTGCCAGTAGACGGAACAGGGCTGGAAACACCATATATTTT. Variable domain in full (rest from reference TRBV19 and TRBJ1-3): DGGITQSPKYLFRKEGQNVTLSCEQNLNHDAMYWYRQDPGQGLRLIYYSQIVNDFQKGDIAEGYSVSREKKESFPLTVTSAQKNPTAFYLCASRRNRAGNTIYFGEGSWLTVV.

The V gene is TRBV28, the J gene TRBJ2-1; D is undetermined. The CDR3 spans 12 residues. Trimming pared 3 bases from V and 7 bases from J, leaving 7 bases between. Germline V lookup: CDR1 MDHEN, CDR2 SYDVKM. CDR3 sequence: CASSLYMNEQFF. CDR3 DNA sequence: TGTGCCAGCAGTTTGTATATGAATGAGCAGTTCTTC.

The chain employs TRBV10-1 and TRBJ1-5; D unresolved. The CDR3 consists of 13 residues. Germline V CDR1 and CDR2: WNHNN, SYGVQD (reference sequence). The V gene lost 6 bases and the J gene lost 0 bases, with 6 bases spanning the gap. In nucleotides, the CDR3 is TGCGCCAGCAGCCTTAGTAGCAATCAGCCCCAGCATTTT. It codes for CASSLSSNQPQHF.

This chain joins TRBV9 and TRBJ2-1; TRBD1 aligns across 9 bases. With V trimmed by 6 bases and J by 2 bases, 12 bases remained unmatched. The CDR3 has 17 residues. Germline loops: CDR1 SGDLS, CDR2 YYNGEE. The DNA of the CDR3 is TGTGCCAGCACCATCGACAGGGGGTGGACTCCCTACAATGAGCAGTTCTTC. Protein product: CASTIDRGWTPYNEQFF.

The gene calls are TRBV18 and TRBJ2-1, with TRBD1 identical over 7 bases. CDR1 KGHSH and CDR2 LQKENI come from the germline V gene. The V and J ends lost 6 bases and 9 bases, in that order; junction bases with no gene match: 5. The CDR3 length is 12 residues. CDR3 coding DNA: TGTGCCAGCTCGCCGACAGGGACTGAGCAGTTCTTC. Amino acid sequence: CASSPTGTEQFF.

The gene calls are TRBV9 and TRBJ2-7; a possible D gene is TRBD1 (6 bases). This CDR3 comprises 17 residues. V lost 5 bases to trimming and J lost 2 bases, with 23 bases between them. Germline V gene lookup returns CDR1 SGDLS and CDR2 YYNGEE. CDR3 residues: CASSAIYPGHQPYEQYF. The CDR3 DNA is TGTGCCAGCAGTGCCATCTACCCGGGACACCAGCCCTACGAGCAGTACTTC.

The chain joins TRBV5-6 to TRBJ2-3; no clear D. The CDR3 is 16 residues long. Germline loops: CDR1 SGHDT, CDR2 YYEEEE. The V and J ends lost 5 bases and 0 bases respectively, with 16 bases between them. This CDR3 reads CASSRNLGRSTDTQYF. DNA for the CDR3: TGTGCCAGCAGTCGGAATCTAGGCAGAAGCACAGATACGCAGTATTTT.

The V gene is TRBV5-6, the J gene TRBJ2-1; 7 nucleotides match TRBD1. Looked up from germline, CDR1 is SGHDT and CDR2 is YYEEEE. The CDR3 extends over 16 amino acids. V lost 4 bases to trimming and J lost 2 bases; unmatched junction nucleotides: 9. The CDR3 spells CASSLRQGPAYNEQFF. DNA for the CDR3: TGTGCCAGCAGCCTAAGACAGGGCCCTGCCTACAATGAGCAGTTCTTC. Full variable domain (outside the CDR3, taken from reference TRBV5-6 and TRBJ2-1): DAGVTQSPTHLIKTRGQQVTLRCSPKSGHDTVSWYQQALGQGPQFIFQYYEEEERQRGNFPDRFSGHQFPNYSSELNVNALLLGDSALYLCASSLRQGPAYNEQFFGPGTRLTVL.